This T cell receptor (beta chain) derives from a study of human T cells and chemical hapten exposure. Specified time point: patch test 3, about 24 weeks after DPC sensitization. Treatment described: therapeutic diphenylcyclopropenone sensitization with weekly scalp DPC. Germline CDR1 is SQVTM and CDR2 is ANQGSEA. The V end was cut by 2 bases, the J end by 2 bases, with 6 bases between. CDR3 size: 12 residues. Study results and limitations: A positive correlation with patch test score was found for PT1 expanded TCR counts.

TCRdb reprocessed the RACE reads via MiXCR and lists one record per CDR3 protein. The sample carries some 32,000 distinct CDR3 sequences, more than 5% recorded once. To note about this clonotype: Antigen: not known.

The sequence was obtained from a man aged 30-40 years with alopecia areata. Some clones in this sample may be carry-over from other donors' samples. Material: whole blood, obtained in connection with sensitization to the hapten diphenylcyclopropenone (DPC). This chain connects TRBV29-1 to TRBJ2-5; the D is unclear. The CDR3 spells CSVERQQETQYF. CDR3 coding DNA: TGCAGCGTTGAACGGCAGCAAGAGACCCAGTACTTC.